The present entry profiles one T cell receptor (delta chain) with its context. The protein held in TCRdb is that of a much larger clone and does not match this DNA's translation at residue 11, likely because of a read error; the protein shown is translated from the DNA. This sample stems from a study of γδ T cells in repeated Plasmodium falciparum infection. TCRdb re-processed the multiplex PCR reads via CATT. The sample lists 75,000 to 95,000 delta-chain clones, 0.95% to 1% occurring once. The receptor's source is a pool of human donors (malaria-infected and uninfected, not separated). The sequencing input was gamma-delta T cells from blood.

DNA of the CDR3: TGTGCCTGTGACACGATTTCAATGGGGGAAATAGGATCCGATAAACTCATCTTT. The encoded protein is CACDTISMGEIGSDKLIF. The chain employs TRDV2 and TRDJ1; either TRDD1 or TRDD3 may supply D (7 bases each). TCRdb leaves out the J gene; it was filled in here by matching the DNA to germline. This CDR3 spans 18 amino acids. CDR1 is GEAIGNYY and CDR2 is EKD in the germline V gene. Trimming took off 1 base at V and 3 bases at J, with 23 bases between the two ends.